This T cell receptor (beta chain) was observed in a study of CD8 T cells in ankylosing spondylitis. The V end was cut by 3 bases, the J end by 4 bases, with 13 bases between. The germline V gene has CDR1 SQVTM and CDR2 ANQGSEA. The CDR3 spans 14 residues. There are many counts of this clonotype. Its antigen is still unknown. Study-level results: Blood from ankylosing spondylitis patients appeared to carry a characteristic eight-variant TCR beta motif. Reportedly, significant enrichment of disease-linked clones occurred in matched ankylosing spondylitis synovial fluid.

Researchers built TCR beta libraries using quantitative 5'-RACE with molecular barcodes. TCRdb analysed the 5' RACE reads with MiXCR anew, one entry per CDR3 protein. The top ten hold just over 0.5% of the sample, which has 700,000 to 850,000 distinct CDR3 sequences, 10% to 15% seen once. V is TRBV29-1 and J is TRBJ2-1; D perhaps matches TRBD2 (5 bases). Sequenced input: blood, either unsorted or a sorted T cell fraction (not recorded which). This sequence was found in a male donor with ankylosing spondylitis. This CDR3 is CSVESGQLYNEQFF. CDR3 nucleotides: TGCAGCGTTGAGAGCGGTCAGTTATACAATGAGCAGTTCTTC.